The TCR beta chain described here comes from a study of regulatory T cells in long-lasting Graves disease. Described time point: persistent/refractory GD, antithyroid drugs over 5 years with positive TRAb. RNA isolated from PBMCs was used to make the TCR library. Researchers made TCR beta libraries by using iRepertoire HTBI primers and running Arm-PCR on CDR3 regions. TCRdb analysed the multiplex PCR reads with MiXCR anew, one entry per CDR3 protein. Among 600,000 to 850,000 distinct CDR3 sequences listed, approximately 31% were seen once. This clonotype was recorded only once. The antigen is unknown. Broader study findings: TCR diversity in persistent Graves' patients was below that of newly diagnosed ones. Persistent patients shared more public clonotypes (under 3,000) than newly diagnosed patients (about 1,000).

This CDR3 spans 14 amino acids. After removal of 3 bases from V and 4 bases from J, the junction contained 5 bases not matched to a gene. This receptor was taken from a female donor with Graves disease. This rearrangement joins TRBV12-3 or TRBV12-4 to TRBJ2-7; TRBD1 matches at 8 bases. The specimen comprised peripheral blood mononuclear cells (PBMCs), sampled when the disease was refractory, from a patient treated with antithyroid drugs. The CDR3 DNA is TGTGCCAGCAGTTTCCGGGACAGGTGGTACGAGCAGTACTTC. Translating gives CASSFRDRWYEQYF.